Following are 15 T cell receptor beta chains from one sample sequenced in a study of T cell repertoires in cytomegalovirus infection. These TCRs' antigens remain unknown. A single record per CDR3 protein comes from TCRdb applying MiXCR to the reads. The sample lists 640,000 or so distinct CDR3 sequences, around 32% occurring once. Sequencing used cultured PBMCs, obtained from culture after CMV antigen stimulation. The receptors were gathered from a human donor in good health (CMV status not recorded). Some clones in this sample may be carry-over from other donors' samples.

This clonotype has just a few counts. V is TRBV6-1 and J is TRBJ1-3; D is uncertain. The V and J ends lost 2 bases and 2 bases respectively, with 16 bases between them. Germline-derived CDR1 and CDR2 are MNHNS and SASEGT. This CDR3 comprises 17 residues. For the CDR3, the DNA is TGTGCCAGCAGTGAATACCTAAAAAGCGAACCTGGAAACACCATATATTTT. This gives the protein CASSEYLKSEPGNTIYF.

This clonotype was found a few times. The chain has TRBV12-3 or TRBV12-4 and TRBJ1-5; D uncertain. This CDR3 is 12 amino acids long. Trimming cost V 1 base and J 7 bases, with 5 bases left between them. As DNA, the CDR3 is TGTGCCAGCAGTTTAGTTCGACAGCCCCAGCATTTT. This codes for CASSLVRQPQHF.

This clonotype was observed a few times. Because the CDR3 is missing its conserved closing phenylalanine or tryptophan, this is likely a read error. The DNA is omitted, as the CDR3 cannot be located on it reliably, and the CDR3 follows TCRdb's listing. The chain recombines TRBV12-3 or TRBV12-4 with TRBJ1-6. With termini counted, the CDR3 has 9 amino acids. The CDR3 region is CASSLLAEG.

This clonotype appeared a single time. The V and J genes are TRBV4-3 and TRBJ2-1; possible D gene TRBD2, 7 bases. Per the germline V gene, CDR1 is LGHNA and CDR2 is YSLEER. Trimming took off 4 bases at V and 1 base at J, with 17 bases between the two ends. This CDR3 contains 17 residues. The CDR3 nucleotides are TGCGCCAGCAGCCTAGGGGGAGCGGGGATTTCCTACAATGAGCAGTTCTTC. Amino acid sequence: CASSLGGAGISYNEQFF.

The chain joins TRBV5-5 to TRBJ2-5; 8 bases align to TRBD2. Germline V gives CDR1 SGHKS, CDR2 YYEKEE (reference sequence). The CDR3 is 13 amino acids. V shed 5 bases, J shed 5 bases, and the junction held 5 bases outside the gene matches. CDR3 DNA sequence: TGTGCCAGCAGAAGAGCGGGAGAGGAGACCCAGTACTTC. The encoded protein is CASRRAGEETQYF.

The rearrangement links TRBV7-9 to TRBJ1-5, with D unclear. The CDR3 has 14 amino acids. The V end lost 3 bases, the J end lost 3 bases, and 9 bases lay between the germline ends. Germline assignment: CDR1 SEHNR and CDR2 FQNEAQ (reference sequence). The CDR3 spells CASSFPGNNQPQHF. The CDR3 DNA reads TGTGCCAGCAGCTTCCCCGGGAACAATCAGCCCCAGCATTTT.

The chain combines TRBV5-4 with TRBJ2-3; TRBD2 agrees at 9 bases. V gave up 4 bases and J gave up 1 base; unmatched junction bases: 10. The CDR3 totals 17 residues. CDR1 is SGHNT, CDR2 YYREEE, per germline (reference sequence). This chain's CDR3 is CASSGARSSGGTDTQYF. CDR3 coding DNA: TGTGCCAGCAGCGGTGCCCGCTCTAGCGGGGGCACAGATACGCAGTATTTT.

The CDR3 DNA reads as TGCAGTGCTATTAGACAGGCTAGCAATCAGCCCCAGCATTTT. Translating gives CSAIRQASNQPQHF. The V and J genes are TRBV20-1 and TRBJ1-5; the D gene is possibly TRBD1 (6 bases). The CDR3 is made up of 14 amino acids. Germline V CDR1 and CDR2: DFQATT, SNEGSKA (reference sequence). Trimming removed 4 bases from V and 0 bases from J, with 10 bases in between.

The CDR3 reads CASRAGSYNEQFF. The CDR3 DNA sequence: TGCGCCAGCAGAGCGGGATCCTACAATGAGCAGTTCTTC. V and J are TRBV5-1 and TRBJ2-1; 7 bases agree with TRBD2. Germline V gives CDR1 SGHRS, CDR2 YFSETQ. Losses at the gene ends were 5 bases for V and 1 base for J; bases not matched to a gene: 0. The CDR3 runs to 13 residues.

This clonotype showed up just a few times. The rearrangement uses TRBV19 and TRBJ2-1; tentatively, D is TRBD2 (6 bases). V lost 6 bases to trimming and J lost 10 bases, with 19 bases between them. CDR1 and CDR2 (germline): LNHDA, SQIVND (reference sequence). The CDR3 sequence is 14 residues long. CDR3 sequence (DNA): TGTGCCAGTAGAGAACTAGCCGGGGCAACGGAGCAGTTCTTC. Protein product: CASRELAGATEQFF.

The V call is TRBV24-1, the J call TRBJ2-3, with 7 bases matching TRBD1. Trimming cost V 10 bases and J 2 bases; bases outside gene matches: 5. The CDR3 is 13 residues long. CDR1 is KGHDR, CDR2 SFDVKD, per germline. The CDR3 region is CATSGQATDTQYF. Written as DNA, the CDR3 is TGTGCCACTTCTGGACAGGCCACAGATACGCAGTATTTT.

This clonotype was picked up a small number of times. The gene calls are TRBV28 and TRBJ2-7; D is possibly TRBD1 (5 bases). CDR3 length equals 17 residues. Trimming took off 7 bases at V and 4 bases at J, with 26 bases between the two ends. CDR1 MDHEN and CDR2 SYDVKM come from the germline V gene. The CDR3 here is CASTRDLSSVRAYEQYF. The CDR3 DNA reads as TGTGCCAGCACCCGCGACCTATCGTCGGTCAGGGCATACGAGCAGTACTTC.

Ten or more counts support this clonotype. This sequence joins TRBV7-2 and TRBJ1-2; 7 nucleotides match TRBD1. Looked up from germline, CDR1 is SGHTA and CDR2 is FQGNSA. V gave up 5 bases and J gave up 8 bases; unmatched junction bases: 17. This CDR3 has 16 amino acids. This CDR3 reads CASSPRVGSTGWGYTF. The CDR3, as DNA: TGTGCCAGCAGCCCTAGGGTGGGGTCGACAGGGTGGGGCTACACCTTC. Together with reference TRBV7-2 and TRBJ1-2, the CDR3 gives the full variable domain: GAGVSQSPSNKVTEKGKDVELRCDPISGHTALYWYRQSLGQGLEFLIYFQGNSAPDKSGLPSDRFSAERTGGSVSTLTIQRTQQEDSAVYLCASSPRVGSTGWGYTFGSGTRLTVV.

This clonotype turned up a few times. The chain uses TRBV7-9 and TRBJ1-2; TRBD1 might be the D (5 bases). V was shortened by 5 bases and J by 6 bases, with 13 bases between the two germline ends. Germline CDR1 is SEHNR and CDR2 is FQNEAQ (reference sequence). The CDR3 consists of 13 residues. CDR3: CASSPAGTHGYTF. In nucleotides, the CDR3 is TGTGCCAGCAGCCCAGCCGGGACGCATGGCTACACCTTC.

This clonotype has only a few counts. This sequence joins TRBV19 and TRBJ1-1, with D tentatively TRBD1 (6 bases). Per the germline V gene, CDR1 is LNHDA and CDR2 is SQIVND (reference sequence). This CDR3 has 14 amino acids. Trimming removed 3 bases from V and 4 bases from J, with 12 bases in between. The CDR3 loop is CASSISQGITEAFF. The CDR3, as DNA: TGTGCCAGTAGTATTTCCCAGGGGATCACTGAAGCTTTCTTT.